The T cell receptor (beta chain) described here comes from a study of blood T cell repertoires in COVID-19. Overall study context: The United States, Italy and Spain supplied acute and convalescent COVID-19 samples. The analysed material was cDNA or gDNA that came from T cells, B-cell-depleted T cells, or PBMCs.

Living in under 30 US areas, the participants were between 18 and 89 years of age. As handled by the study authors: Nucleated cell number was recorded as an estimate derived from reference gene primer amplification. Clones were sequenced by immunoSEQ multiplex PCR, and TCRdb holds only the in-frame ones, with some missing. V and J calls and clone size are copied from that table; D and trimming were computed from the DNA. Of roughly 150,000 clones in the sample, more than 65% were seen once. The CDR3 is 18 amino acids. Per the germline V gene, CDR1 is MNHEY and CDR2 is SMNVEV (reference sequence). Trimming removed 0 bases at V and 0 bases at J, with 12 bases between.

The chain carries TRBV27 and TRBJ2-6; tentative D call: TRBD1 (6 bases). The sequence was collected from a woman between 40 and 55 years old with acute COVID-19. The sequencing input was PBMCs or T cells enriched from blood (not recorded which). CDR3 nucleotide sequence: TGTGCCAGCAGTTTATCAAGGGGGACCGGCTCTGGGGCCAACGTCCTGACTTTC. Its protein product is CASSLSRGTGSGANVLTF.